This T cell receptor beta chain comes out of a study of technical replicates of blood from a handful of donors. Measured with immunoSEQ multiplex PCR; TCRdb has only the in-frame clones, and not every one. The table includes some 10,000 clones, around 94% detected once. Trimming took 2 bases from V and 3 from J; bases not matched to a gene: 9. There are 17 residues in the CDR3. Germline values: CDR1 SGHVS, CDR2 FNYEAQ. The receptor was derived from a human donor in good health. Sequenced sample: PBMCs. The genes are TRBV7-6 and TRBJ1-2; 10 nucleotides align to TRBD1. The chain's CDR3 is CASSLTGTGVGDYGYTF. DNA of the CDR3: TGTGCCAGCAGCTTAACCGGGACAGGGGTTGGAGACTATGGCTACACCTTC.